The T cell receptor (beta chain) described here comes from a study of T cells after posttransplantation cyclophosphamide. The repertoire was sequenced with immunoSEQ multiplex PCR; TCRdb's copy has only in-frame clones and lacks some. The repertoire consists of approximately 27,000 clones, none detected only once. This clone was observed at least ten times. Antigen unknown. Findings and limits, study-wide: TRB overlap between skin or GI tissue T cells and blood was limited.

On the day of bone marrow donation, the related graft donor provided peripheral blood. This CDR3 region has 16 residues. V was pared by 2 bases and J by 0 bases, with 9 bases between. CDR1 SGHKS and CDR2 YYEKEE come from the germline V gene (reference sequence). The TCR comes from a man between 45 and 60 years old in good health, CMV-negative, and a related stem cell transplant donor. The sample taken for sequencing was PBMCs. This chain links TRBV5-5 with TRBJ2-6, with D tentatively TRBD1 (5 bases). The DNA of the CDR3 is TGTGCCAGCAGCTTTTATCAGGGCTCTGGGGCCAACGTCCTGACTTTC. It codes for CASSFYQGSGANVLTF.